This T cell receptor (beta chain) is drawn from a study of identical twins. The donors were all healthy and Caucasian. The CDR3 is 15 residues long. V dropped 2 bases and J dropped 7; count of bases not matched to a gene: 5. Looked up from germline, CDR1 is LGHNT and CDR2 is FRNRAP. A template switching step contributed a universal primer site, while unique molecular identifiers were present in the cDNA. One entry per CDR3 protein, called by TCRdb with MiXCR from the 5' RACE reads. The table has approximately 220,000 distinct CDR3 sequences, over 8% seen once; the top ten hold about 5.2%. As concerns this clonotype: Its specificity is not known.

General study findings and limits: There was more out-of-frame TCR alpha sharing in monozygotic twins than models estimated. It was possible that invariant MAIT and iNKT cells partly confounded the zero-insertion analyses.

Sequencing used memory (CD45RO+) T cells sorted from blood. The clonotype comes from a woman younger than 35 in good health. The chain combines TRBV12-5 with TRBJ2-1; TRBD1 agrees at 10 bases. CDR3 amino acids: CASGLMRQGANEQFF. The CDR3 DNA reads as TGTGCTAGTGGTTTGATGCGACAGGGGGCAAATGAGCAGTTCTTC.